This record concerns one TCR beta chain sequence. What it binds is not known. Reverse transcription of about 0.5 to 1 ug RNA used random hexamers. Amplification of TCR beta CDR3 used immunoSEQ multiplex PCR across 54 Vbeta and 13 Jbeta. TCRdb ran MiXCR on the immunoSEQ multiplex PCR reads and lists one entry per CDR3 protein. The data contain over 80,000 distinct CDR3 sequences, around 93% of them singletons. This specimen belongs to a study of CD8 T cells in Susac syndrome. Study findings and constraints: An acknowledgment was made by the study that its TCR sequencing and HLA analysis involved relatively few individuals.

Negative isolation yielded the CD8+ and CD4+ T cells, while FACS enriched the TEMRA cells. The source material was CD8+ T cells from PBMCs. The clonotype originates from a human donor in good health.

CDR3 sequence: CASSLWTSGGQETQYF. The CDR3 nucleotides are TGTGCCAGCAGCCTCTGGACTAGCGGGGGACAAGAGACCCAGTACTTC. The chain combines TRBV7-8 with TRBJ2-5; 13 bases line up with TRBD2. There are 16 residues in the CDR3. V gave up 5 bases and J gave up 2 bases; unmatched junction bases: 5. Looked up from germline, CDR1 is SGHVS and CDR2 is FQNEAQ.